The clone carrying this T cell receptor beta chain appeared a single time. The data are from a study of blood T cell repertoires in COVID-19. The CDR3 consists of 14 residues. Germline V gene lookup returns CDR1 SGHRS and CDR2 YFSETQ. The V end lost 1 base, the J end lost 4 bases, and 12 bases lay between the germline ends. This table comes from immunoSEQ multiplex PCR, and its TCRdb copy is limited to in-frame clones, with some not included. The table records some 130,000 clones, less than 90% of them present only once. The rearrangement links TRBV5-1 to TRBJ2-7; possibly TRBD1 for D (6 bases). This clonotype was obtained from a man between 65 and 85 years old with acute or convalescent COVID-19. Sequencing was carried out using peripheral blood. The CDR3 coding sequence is TGCGCCAGCAGCTTGACACAGGGATTATACGAGCAGTACTTC. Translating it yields CASSLTQGLYEQYF.